The sequence of this TCR beta chain was determined in a study of a mutant IDH1 vaccine in newly diagnosed glioma. Comment on this clone: Its antigen remains unidentified.

As to time point: week 47, end of study. In every dose of vaccine, 300 ug of mutant IDH1 20-mer peptide was given alongside topical imiquimod. The J segment lost 4 bases and the V segment lost 4 bases, leaving 11 bases of the junction unmatched. The CDR3 is made up of 16 amino acids. In germline, CDR1 is SGHTS, CDR2 YDEGEE. Sequenced by immunoSEQ multiplex PCR; TCRdb stores in-frame clones only, minus some. The table has approximately 37,000 clones, 70% to 85% seen once. Specimen: PBMCs, collected from a glioma patient whose treatment included an IDH1 peptide vaccine. J is TRBJ1-2 and V is TRBV5-8; TRBD1 agrees at 9 bases. This receptor was identified in a man aged 18 to 29 with glioma. Some clones in this sample may be carry-over from other donors' samples. The CDR3 region has the DNA TGTGCCAGCAGCGCGGACAGGGGTACTCTCCTCTATGGCTACACCTTC. Amino acid sequence: CASSADRGTLLYGYTF.